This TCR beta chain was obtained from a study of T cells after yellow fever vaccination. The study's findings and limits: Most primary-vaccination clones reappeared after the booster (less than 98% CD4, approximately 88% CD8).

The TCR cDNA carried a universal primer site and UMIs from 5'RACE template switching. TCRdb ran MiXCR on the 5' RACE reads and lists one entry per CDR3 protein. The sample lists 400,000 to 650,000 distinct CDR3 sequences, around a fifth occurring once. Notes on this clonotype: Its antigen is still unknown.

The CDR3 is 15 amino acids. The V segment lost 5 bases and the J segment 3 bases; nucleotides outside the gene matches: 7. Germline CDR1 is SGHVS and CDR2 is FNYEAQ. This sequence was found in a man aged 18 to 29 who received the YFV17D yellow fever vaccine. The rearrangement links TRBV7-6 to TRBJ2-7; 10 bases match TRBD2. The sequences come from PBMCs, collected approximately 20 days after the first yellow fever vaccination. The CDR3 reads CASSQLAGSDYEQYF. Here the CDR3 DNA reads TGTGCCAGCAGCCAACTAGCGGGGAGCGACTACGAGCAGTACTTC.